These T cell receptor beta chains were read from a single sample in a study of radiotherapy plus CTLA-4 blockade in lung cancer. Data came from immunoSEQ multiplex PCR; TCRdb stores just in-frame clones and leaves some out. Of roughly 59,000 clones listed, 72% were seen once; the top ten hold about 8.9%. Sample: peripheral blood, taken from a patient treated with radiotherapy plus ipilimumab. The source is a human donor with non-small cell lung cancer whose response to radiotherapy plus ipilimumab could not be evaluated. The conserved cysteine and the conserved F or W are not part of the CDR3 here.

v_gene: TRBV11-1
j_gene: TRBJ1-2
CDR3aa: ASSLGSDLYGYT

v_gene: TRBV28
j_gene: TRBJ2-7
CDR3aa: VTRGAPYEQY

v_gene: TRBV27
j_gene: TRBJ2-5
CDR3aa: ASSLKRGSGGGRETQY

v_gene: TRBV30
j_gene: TRBJ1-6
CDR3aa: ACQGWSSPLH

v_gene: TRBV28
j_gene: TRBJ1-1
CDR3aa: ASSLNRGVRLTF

v_gene: TRBV9
j_gene: TRBJ2-1
CDR3aa: ASSASGTINNEQF

v_gene: TRBV30
j_gene: TRBJ2-1
CDR3aa: AWRKGLAADEQF

v_gene: TRBV6-5
j_gene: TRBJ2-5
CDR3aa: ASSYWGQGQETQY

v_gene: TRBV6-5
j_gene: TRBJ1-4
CDR3aa: ASSYTDPTNEKLF

v_gene: TRBV7-9
j_gene: TRBJ2-3
CDR3aa: ASALTSGSPADTQY

v_gene: TRBV16
j_gene: TRBJ2-3
CDR3aa: ASSQLFRRLTDTQY

v_gene: TRBV30
j_gene: TRBJ1-5
CDR3aa: AWSPFRGQPQH

v_gene: TRBV4-1
j_gene: TRBJ1-2
CDR3aa: ASSQGVGTGGVVGYT

v_gene: TRBV29-1
j_gene: TRBJ1-3
CDR3aa: SGGTGTSGNTIY

v_gene: TRBV12-1
j_gene: TRBJ2-7
CDR3aa: ASTPSAGLSNYEQY

v_gene: TRBV13
j_gene: TRBJ1-2
CDR3aa: ASSPGTGGEVYGYT

v_gene: TRBV7-3
j_gene: TRBJ1-2
CDR3aa: ASSLRSGGDIYGYT

v_gene: TRBV29-1
j_gene: TRBJ2-1
CDR3aa: SGDRNNEQF

v_gene: TRBV21-1
j_gene: TRBJ2-5
CDR3aa: ASSKVGGGRKETQY

v_gene: TRBV2
j_gene: TRBJ1-1
CDR3aa: ASSDQGWNTEAF

v_gene: TRBV6-1
j_gene: TRBJ2-2
CDR3aa: ASVYDRNTGELF

v_gene: TRBV6-5
j_gene: TRBJ1-5
CDR3aa: ASSSNRVGQPQH

v_gene: TRBV2
j_gene: TRBJ1-1
CDR3aa: ASLNQGSKAF

v_gene: TRBV30
j_gene: TRBJ2-5
CDR3aa: AWSVAGGLETQY

v_gene: TRBV19
j_gene: TRBJ1-1
CDR3aa: ASSIDLSGTANTEAF

v_gene: TRBV28
j_gene: TRBJ1-3
CDR3aa: ASSLGQGAIAGNTIY

v_gene: TRBV4-1
j_gene: TRBJ1-3
CDR3aa: ASSQGTGSGNTIY

v_gene: TRBV11-3
j_gene: TRBJ2-7
CDR3aa: ASSLELVGLPSYEQY

v_gene: TRBV11-1
j_gene: TRBJ1-4
CDR3aa: ASGAATGVYGNEKLF

v_gene: TRBV5-1
j_gene: TRBJ1-2
CDR3aa: ASSLKGQGDRYGYT

v_gene: TRBV27
j_gene: TRBJ2-7
CDR3aa: ASSLIPRAGSYEQY

v_gene: TRBV5-1
j_gene: TRBJ2-5
CDR3aa: ASSLTGQVTQETQY

v_gene: TRBV19
j_gene: TRBJ1-5
CDR3aa: ASSIRQLNQPQH

v_gene: TRBV7-2
j_gene: TRBJ2-7
CDR3aa: ASSFFGQGNYEQY

v_gene: TRBV9
j_gene: TRBJ1-1
CDR3aa: ASGNRDSFTEAF

v_gene: TRBV5-4
j_gene: TRBJ1-5
CDR3aa: ASSLEGVGPQH

v_gene: TRBV5-1
j_gene: TRBJ2-2
CDR3aa: ASRDPGQGDTGELF

v_gene: TRBV18
j_gene: TRBJ1-4
CDR3aa: ASSREAEKLF

v_gene: TRBV2
j_gene: TRBJ2-7
CDR3aa: ASIPPGGTHEQY

v_gene: TRBV2
j_gene: TRBJ2-3
CDR3aa: ASSVPAGGSTDTQY

v_gene: TRBV19
j_gene: TRBJ1-2
CDR3aa: ASMAARFYGYT

v_gene: TRBV11-2
j_gene: TRBJ1-1
CDR3aa: ASSLVGDSEAF

v_gene: TRBV7-6
j_gene: TRBJ2-5
CDR3aa: ASSFVAGETQY

v_gene: TRBV5-1
j_gene: TRBJ1-2
CDR3aa: ASSKDRYYGYT

v_gene: TRBV19
j_gene: TRBJ2-1
CDR3aa: ASSIQLAEPYNEQF

v_gene: TRBV7-2
j_gene: TRBJ2-3
CDR3aa: ASSPNTDTQY

v_gene: TRBV6-1
j_gene: TRBJ1-2
CDR3aa: ASRPDGDHGYT

v_gene: TRBV9
j_gene: TRBJ2-3
CDR3aa: ASSVVSGVTDTQY

v_gene: TRBV19
j_gene: TRBJ2-1
CDR3aa: ASRISSKYNEQF

v_gene: TRBV5-1
j_gene: TRBJ2-7
CDR3aa: ASSPNLAGAYEQY